The present entry profiles one TCR beta chain with its context. Its matching antigen is unknown. This sample is drawn from a study of T cell responses to AZD1222 COVID-19 vaccine. Study-wide results and caveats: Vaccine-associated CD4 TCRs ranged over spike, dominating at 160-218 and 743-854. Two AZD1222 administrations were followed by greater Spike-specific TCR breadth and depth.

V lost 1 base and J lost 1, with 11 bases in between. This CDR3 has 16 amino acids. CDR1 is SEHNR, CDR2 FQNEAQ, per germline (reference sequence). The assay was immunoSEQ multiplex PCR, and TCRdb's table has in-frame clones only and misses some. The sample contains about 130,000 clones, roughly 85% of which appear only once. This receptor was obtained from an adult in good health. The V gene is TRBV7-9, the J gene TRBJ1-5, with D possibly TRBD1 on 5 matching bases. The material sequenced was peripheral blood, taken on day 0 of AZD1222 vaccination. The CDR3 is CASSLEGAGSNQPQHF. In DNA form, the CDR3 reads TGTGCCAGCAGCTTAGAAGGGGCGGGGAGCAATCAGCCCCAGCATTTT.